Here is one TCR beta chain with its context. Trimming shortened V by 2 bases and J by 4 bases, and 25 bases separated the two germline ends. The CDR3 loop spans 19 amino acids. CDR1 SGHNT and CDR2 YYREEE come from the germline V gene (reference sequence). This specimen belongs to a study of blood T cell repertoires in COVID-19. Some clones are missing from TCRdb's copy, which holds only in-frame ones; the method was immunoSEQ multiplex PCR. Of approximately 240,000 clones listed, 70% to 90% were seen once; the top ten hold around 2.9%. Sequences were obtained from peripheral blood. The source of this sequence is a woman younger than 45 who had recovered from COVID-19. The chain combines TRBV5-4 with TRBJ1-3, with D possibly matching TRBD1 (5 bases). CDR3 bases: TGTGCCAGCAGCTTAATTGCAGGTCTCGCGCAGGGTTCCGGAAACACCATATATTTT. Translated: CASSLIAGLAQGSGNTIYF.